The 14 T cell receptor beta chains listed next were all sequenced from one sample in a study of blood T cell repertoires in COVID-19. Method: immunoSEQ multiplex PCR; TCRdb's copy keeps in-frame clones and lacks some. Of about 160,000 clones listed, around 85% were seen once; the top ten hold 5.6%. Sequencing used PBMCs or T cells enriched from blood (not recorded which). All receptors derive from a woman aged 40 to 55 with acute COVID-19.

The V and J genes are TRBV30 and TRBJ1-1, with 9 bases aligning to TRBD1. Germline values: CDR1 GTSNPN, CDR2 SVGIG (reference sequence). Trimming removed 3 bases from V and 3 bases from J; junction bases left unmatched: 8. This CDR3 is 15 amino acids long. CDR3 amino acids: CAWRDTGTGYTEAFF. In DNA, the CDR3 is TGTGCCTGGAGGGACACCGGGACAGGGTACACTGAAGCTTTCTTT.

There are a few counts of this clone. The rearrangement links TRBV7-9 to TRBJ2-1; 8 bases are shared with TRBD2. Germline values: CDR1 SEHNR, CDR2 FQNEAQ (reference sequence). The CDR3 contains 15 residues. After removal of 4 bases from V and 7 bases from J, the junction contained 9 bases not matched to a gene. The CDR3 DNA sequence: TGTGCCAGCAGCTCCCCCGGGACTAGGGGTAATGAGCAGTTCTTC. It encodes CASSSPGTRGNEQFF.

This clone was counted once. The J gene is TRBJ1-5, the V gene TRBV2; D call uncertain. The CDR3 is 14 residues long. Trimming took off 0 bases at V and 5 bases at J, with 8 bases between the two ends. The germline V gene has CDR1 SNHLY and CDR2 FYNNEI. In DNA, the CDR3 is TGTGCCAGCAGTGAAGCGTACAGACATCAGCCCCAGCATTTT. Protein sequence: CASSEAYRHQPQHF.

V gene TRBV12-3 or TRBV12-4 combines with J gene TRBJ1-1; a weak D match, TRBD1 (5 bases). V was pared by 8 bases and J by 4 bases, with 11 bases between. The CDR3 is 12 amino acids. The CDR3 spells CASGDGGTEAFF. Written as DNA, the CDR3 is TGTGCCAGCGGCGACGGGGGCACTGAAGCTTTCTTT.

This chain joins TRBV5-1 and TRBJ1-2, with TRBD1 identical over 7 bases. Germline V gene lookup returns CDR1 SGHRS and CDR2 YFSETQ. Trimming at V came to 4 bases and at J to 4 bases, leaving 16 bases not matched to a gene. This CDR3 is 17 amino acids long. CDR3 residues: CASSPEPRTGNAYGYTF. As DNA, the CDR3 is TGCGCCAGCAGCCCAGAGCCAAGGACAGGAAATGCCTATGGCTACACCTTC.

DNA of the CDR3: TGTGCCAGTAGTAGAGCGGGCACAGATACGCAGTATTTT. It translates to CASSRAGTDTQYF. V usage is TRBV19 and J usage is TRBJ2-3; D possibly corresponds to TRBD2 (5 bases). The germline CDR1 and CDR2 sequences are LNHDA and SQIVND (reference sequence). This CDR3 contains 13 residues. The V end was cut by 4 bases, the J end by 1 base, with 6 bases between.

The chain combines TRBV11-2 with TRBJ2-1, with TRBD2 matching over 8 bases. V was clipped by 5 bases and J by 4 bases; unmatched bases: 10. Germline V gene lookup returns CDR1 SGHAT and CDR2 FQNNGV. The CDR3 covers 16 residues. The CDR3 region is CASSRKVAGTYNEQFF. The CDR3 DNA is TGTGCCAGCAGCCGTAAAGTAGCGGGAACGTACAATGAGCAGTTCTTC.

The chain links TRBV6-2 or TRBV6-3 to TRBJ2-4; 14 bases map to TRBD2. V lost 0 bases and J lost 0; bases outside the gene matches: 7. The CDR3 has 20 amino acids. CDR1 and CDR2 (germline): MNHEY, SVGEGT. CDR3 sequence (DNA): TGTGCCAGCAGTTACTCGGCGACTAGCGGGAGGGCACTAGCCAAAAACATTCAGTACTTC. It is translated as CASSYSATSGRALAKNIQYF.

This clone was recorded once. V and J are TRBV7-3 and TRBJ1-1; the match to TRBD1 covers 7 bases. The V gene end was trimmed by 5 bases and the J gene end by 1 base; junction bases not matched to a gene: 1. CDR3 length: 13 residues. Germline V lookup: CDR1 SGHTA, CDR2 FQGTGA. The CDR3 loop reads CASSRDRNTEAFF. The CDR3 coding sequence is TGTGCCAGCAGCCGGGACAGGAACACTGAAGCTTTCTTT.

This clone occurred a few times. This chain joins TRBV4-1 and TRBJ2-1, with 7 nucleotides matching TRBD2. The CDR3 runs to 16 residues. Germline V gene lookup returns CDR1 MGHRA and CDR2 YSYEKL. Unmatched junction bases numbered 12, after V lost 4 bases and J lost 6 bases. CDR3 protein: CASSPKRDLLFNEQFF. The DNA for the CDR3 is TGCGCCAGCAGCCCTAAGCGGGACTTATTATTCAATGAGCAGTTCTTC.

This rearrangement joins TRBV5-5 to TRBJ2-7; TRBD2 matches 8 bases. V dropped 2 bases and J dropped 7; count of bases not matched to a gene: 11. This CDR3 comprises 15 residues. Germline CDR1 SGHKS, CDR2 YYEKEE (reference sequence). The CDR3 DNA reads TGTGCCAGCAGCTTTTTAGCGGGGACCAGCGTGGAGCAGTACGTC. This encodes CASSFLAGTSVEQYV.

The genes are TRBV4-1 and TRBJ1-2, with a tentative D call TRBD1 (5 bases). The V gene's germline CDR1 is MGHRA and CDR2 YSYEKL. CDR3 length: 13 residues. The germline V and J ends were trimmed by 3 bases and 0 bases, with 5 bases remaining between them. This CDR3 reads CASSQTANYGYTF. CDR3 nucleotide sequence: TGCGCCAGCAGCCAGACAGCTAACTATGGCTACACCTTC.

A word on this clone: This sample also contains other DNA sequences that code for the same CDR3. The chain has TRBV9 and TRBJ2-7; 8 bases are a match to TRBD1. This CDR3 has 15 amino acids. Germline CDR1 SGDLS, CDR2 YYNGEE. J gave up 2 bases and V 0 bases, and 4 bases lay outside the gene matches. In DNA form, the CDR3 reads TGTGCCAGCAGCGTAGAAACAGGGGGGACCTACGAGCAGTACTTC. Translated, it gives CASSVETGGTYEQYF.

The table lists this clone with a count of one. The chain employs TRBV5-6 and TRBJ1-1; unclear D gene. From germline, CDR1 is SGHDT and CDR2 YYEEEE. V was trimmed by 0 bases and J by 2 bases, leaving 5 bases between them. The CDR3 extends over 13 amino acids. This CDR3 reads CASSLGLNTEAFF. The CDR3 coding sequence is TGTGCCAGCAGCTTGGGACTCAACACTGAAGCTTTCTTT.